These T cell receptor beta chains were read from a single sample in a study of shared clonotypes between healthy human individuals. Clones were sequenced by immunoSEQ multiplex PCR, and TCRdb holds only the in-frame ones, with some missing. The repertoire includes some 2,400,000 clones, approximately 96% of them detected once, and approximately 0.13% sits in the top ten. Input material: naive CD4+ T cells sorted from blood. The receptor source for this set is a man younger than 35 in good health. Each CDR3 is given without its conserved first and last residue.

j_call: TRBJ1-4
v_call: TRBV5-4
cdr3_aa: ASSGGSNEKLF

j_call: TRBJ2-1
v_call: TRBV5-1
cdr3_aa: ASNKAGAYNEQF

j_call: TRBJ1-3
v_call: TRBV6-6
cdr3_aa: APSGGWTDGNTIY

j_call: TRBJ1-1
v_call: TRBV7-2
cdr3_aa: ASTGGGAAF

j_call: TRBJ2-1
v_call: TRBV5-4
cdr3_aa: ASSLALGDEQF

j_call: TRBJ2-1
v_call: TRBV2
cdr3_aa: ASSISGGRLYNEQF

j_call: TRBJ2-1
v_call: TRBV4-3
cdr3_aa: ASSRNGGSYNEQF

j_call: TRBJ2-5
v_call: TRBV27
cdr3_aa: ASSSPPETQY

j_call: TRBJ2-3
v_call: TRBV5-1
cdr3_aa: ASTIGTNTDTQY

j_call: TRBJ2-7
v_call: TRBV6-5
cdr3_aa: ASSPGLVYEQY

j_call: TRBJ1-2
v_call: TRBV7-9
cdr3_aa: ASSLIPGTANYGYT

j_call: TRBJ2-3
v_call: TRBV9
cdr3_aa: ASSASTRTDTQY

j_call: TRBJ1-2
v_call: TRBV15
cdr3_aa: ATSRDAQSNYGYT

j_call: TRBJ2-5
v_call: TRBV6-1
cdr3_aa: ASSEAQGWHTRETQY

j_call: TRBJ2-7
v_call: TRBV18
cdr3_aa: ASSPSGHGYEQY

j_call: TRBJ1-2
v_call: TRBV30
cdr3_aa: AWTPNLQGRGYGYT

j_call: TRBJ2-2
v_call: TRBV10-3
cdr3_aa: AISESKRGGTGELF

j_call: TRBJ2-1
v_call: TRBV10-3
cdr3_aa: AISATAGGRNEQF

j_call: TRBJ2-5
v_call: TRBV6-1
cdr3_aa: ASSWGLAEETQY

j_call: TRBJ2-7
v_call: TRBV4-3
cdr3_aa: ASSQEASGRAWYEQY

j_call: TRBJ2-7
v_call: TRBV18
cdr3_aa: ASSPPSAGNEQY

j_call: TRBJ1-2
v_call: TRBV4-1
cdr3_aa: ASSQDRAGYGYT